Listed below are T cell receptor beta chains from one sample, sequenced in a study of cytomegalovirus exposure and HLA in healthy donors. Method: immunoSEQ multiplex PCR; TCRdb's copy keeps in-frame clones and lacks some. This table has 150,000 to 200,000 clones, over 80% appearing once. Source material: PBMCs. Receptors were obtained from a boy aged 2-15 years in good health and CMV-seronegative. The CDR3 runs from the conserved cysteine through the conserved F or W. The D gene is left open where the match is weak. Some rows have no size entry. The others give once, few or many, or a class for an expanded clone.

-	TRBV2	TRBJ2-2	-	CATRTFLGGELFF	TGTGCCACCAGGACATTCCTGGGCGGGGAGCTGTTTTTT
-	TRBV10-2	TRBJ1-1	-	CASSSSGPNTEAFF	TGCGCCAGCAGTTCCTCGGGTCCGAACACTGAAGCTTTCTTT
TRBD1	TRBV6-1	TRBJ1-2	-	CASSAAGTGSGYTF	TGTGCCAGCAGTGCTGCCGGGACAGGGTCCGGCTACACCTTC
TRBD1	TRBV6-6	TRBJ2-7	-	CASSYWDRAPYEQYF	TGTGCCAGCAGTTACTGGGACAGGGCCCCCTACGAGCAGTACTTC
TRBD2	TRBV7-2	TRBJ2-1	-	CASSLLAGTYNEQFF	TGTGCCAGCAGCTTACTAGCGGGGACCTACAATGAGCAGTTCTTC
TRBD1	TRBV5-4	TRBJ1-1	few	CASSPSDRGLTEAFF	TGTGCCAGCAGTCCTTCGGACAGGGGGCTCACTGAAGCTTTCTTT
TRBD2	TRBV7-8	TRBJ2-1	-	CASSSSRVAGPDEQFF	TGTGCCAGCAGCTCTAGCCGGGTAGCGGGGCCCGATGAGCAGTTCTTC
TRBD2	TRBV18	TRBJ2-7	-	CASSPRLAGGTYEQYF	TGTGCCAGCTCCCCAAGACTAGCGGGAGGAACCTACGAGCAGTACTTC
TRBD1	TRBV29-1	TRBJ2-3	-	CSVLPTGDHTDTQYF	TGCAGCGTTTTGCCGACAGGGGATCACACAGATACGCAGTATTTT
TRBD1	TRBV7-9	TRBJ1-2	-	CASSEPGQGVDGYTF	TGTGCCAGCAGCGAACCGGGACAGGGGGTAGATGGCTACACCTTC
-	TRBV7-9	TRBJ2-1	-	CASSVLAQAEQFF	TGTGCCAGCAGCGTACTAGCTCAAGCTGAGCAGTTCTTC
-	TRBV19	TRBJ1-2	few	CASSIPSGSTYGYTF	TGTGCCAGTAGTATCCCCAGCGGGAGCACCTATGGCTACACCTTC
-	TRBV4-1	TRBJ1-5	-	CASSQVWGVSNQPQHF	TGCGCCAGCAGCCAAGTTTGGGGCGTCAGCAATCAGCCCCAGCATTTT
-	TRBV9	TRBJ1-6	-	CASSFGAAGSYNSPLHF	TGTGCCAGCAGCTTCGGTGCGGCGGGCTCCTATAATTCACCCCTCCACTTT
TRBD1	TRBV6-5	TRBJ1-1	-	CASSEQGAWTEAFF	TGTGCCAGCAGCGAACAGGGGGCGTGGACTGAAGCTTTCTTT
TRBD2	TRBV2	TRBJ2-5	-	CASSEWREVQETQYF	TGTGCCAGCAGTGAGTGGCGGGAGGTCCAAGAGACCCAGTACTTC
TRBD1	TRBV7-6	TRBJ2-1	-	CASSTDRAGNEQFF	TGTGCCAGCAGCACGGACAGGGCTGGCAATGAGCAGTTCTTC
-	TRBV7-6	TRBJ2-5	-	CASSLGGTIQETQYF	TGTGCCAGCAGCTTGGGGGGGACAATCCAAGAGACCCAGTACTTC
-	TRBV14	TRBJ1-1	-	CASSQDRVSEAFF	TGTGCCAGCAGCCAAGACAGGGTATCTGAAGCTTTCTTT
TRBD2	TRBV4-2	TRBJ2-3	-	CASSISRGAGGDTDTQYF	TGTGCCAGCAGCATCTCTAGAGGAGCGGGGGGAGACACAGATACGCAGTATTTT
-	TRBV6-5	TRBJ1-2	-	CASSYSHGSNYGYTF	TGTGCCAGCAGTTATAGTCATGGGAGTAACTATGGCTACACCTTC
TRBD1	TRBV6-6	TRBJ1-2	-	CASSITLNTGGYGYTF	TGTGCCAGCAGCATTACCCTTAATACAGGGGGATATGGCTACACCTTC
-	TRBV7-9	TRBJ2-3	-	CASSLPQGFTDTQYF	TGTGCCAGCAGCTTACCGCAGGGCTTCACAGATACGCAGTATTTT
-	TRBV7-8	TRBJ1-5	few	CASSLVTDNQPQHF	TGTGCCAGCAGCTTAGTGACAGACAATCAGCCCCAGCATTTT
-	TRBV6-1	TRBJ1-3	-	CASSAQGSGNTIYF	TGTGCCAGCAGTGCCCAGGGCAGCGGAAACACCATATATTTT
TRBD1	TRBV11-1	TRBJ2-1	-	CASSIGDRGRNEQFF	TGTGCCAGCAGCATAGGGGACAGGGGGCGGAATGAGCAGTTCTTC
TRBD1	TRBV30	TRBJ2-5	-	CAWSAKFPGQQYF	TGTGCCTGGAGTGCAAAATTCCCGGGACAGCAGTACTTC
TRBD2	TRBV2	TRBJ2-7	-	CASSERTSGGEQYF	TGTGCCAGCAGCGAGAGGACTAGCGGGGGCGAGCAGTACTTC
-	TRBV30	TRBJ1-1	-	CAWSVAWATEAFF	TGTGCCTGGAGTGTAGCCTGGGCCACTGAAGCTTTCTTT
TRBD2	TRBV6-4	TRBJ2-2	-	CASTEGGLAMNTGELFF	TGTGCCAGCACGGAGGGGGGACTAGCTATGAACACCGGGGAGCTGTTTTTT
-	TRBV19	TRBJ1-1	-	CASSIVNGATEAFF	TGTGCCAGTAGTATAGTGAATGGGGCGACTGAAGCTTTCTTT
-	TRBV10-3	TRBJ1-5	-	CAISTGFGQPQHF	TGTGCCATCAGTACCGGGTTCGGACAGCCCCAGCATTTT
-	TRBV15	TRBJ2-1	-	CATRATFRTAGEQFF	TGTGCCACCAGAGCTACTTTCCGGACAGCCGGGGAGCAGTTCTTC
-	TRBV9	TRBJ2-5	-	CASSPPGLETQYF	TGTGCCAGCAGCCCACCGGGACTAGAGACCCAGTACTTC
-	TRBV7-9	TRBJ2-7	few	CASSLGSYEQYF	TGTGCCAGCAGCCTCGGGTCCTACGAGCAGTACTTC
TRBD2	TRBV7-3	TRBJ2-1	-	CASSSGLAGDNEQFF	TGTGCCAGCAGCTCGGGACTAGCGGGGGACAATGAGCAGTTCTTC
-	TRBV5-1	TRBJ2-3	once	CASSITGNSDTQYF	TGCGCCAGCAGCATTACCGGGAACTCCGATACGCAGTATTTT